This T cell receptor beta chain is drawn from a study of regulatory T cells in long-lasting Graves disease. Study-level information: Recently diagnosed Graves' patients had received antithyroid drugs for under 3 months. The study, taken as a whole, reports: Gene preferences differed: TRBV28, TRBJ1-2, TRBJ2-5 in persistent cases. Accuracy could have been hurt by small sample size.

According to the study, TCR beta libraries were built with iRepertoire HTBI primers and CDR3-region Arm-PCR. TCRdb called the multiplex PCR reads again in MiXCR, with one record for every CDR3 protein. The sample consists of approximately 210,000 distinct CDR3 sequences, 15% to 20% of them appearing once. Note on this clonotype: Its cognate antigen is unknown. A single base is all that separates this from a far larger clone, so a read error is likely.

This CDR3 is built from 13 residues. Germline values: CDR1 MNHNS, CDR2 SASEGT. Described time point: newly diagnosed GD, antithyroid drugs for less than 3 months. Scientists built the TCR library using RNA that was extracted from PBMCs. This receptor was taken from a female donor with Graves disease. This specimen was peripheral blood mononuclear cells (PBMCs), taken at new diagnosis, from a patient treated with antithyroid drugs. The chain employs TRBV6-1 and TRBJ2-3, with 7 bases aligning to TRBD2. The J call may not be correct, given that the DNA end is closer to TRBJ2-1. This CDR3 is CASNPSGVNEQFF. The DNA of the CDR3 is TGTGCCAGCAACCCCAGCGGGGTAAATGAGCAGTTCTTC.